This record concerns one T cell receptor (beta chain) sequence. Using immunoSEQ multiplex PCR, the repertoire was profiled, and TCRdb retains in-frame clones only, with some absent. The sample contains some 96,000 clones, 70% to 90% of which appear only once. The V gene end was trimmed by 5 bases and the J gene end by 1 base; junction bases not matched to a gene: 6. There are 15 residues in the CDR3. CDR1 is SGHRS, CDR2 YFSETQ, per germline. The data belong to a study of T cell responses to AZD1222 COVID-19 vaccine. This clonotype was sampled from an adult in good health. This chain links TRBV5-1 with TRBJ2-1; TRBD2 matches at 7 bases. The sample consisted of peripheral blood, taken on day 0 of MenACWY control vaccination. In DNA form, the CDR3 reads TGCGCCAGCAGTTCTGGGGGGGAGTCCTACAATGAGCAGTTCTTC. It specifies CASSSGGESYNEQFF.